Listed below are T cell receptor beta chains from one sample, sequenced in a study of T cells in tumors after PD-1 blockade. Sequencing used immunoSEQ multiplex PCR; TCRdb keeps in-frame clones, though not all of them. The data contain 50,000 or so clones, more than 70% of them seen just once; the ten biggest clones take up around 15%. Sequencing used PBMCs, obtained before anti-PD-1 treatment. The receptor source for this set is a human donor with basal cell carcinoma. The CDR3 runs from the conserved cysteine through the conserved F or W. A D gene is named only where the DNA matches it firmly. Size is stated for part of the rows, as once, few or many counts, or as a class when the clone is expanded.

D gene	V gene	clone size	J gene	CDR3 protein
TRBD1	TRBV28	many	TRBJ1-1	CASRAGTGGGTEAFF
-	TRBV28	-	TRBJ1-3	CASSTGGGASGNTIYF
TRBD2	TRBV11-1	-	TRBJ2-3	CASSTRRGADTQYF
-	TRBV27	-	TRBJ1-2	CASSLSASSPGYTF
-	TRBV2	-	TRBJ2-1	CASSEGQTSYNEQFF
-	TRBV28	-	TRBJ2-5	CASSSPNELETQYF
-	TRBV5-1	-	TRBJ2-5	CASSLTSQETQYF
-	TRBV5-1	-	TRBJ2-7	CASSFLDWGQEQYF
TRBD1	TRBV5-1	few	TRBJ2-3	CASSTGQGGTDTQYF
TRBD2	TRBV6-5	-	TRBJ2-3	CASSWGGRTDTQYF
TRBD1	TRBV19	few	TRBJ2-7	CASSRGQGYEQYF
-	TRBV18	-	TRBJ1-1	CASSPGQGTEAFF
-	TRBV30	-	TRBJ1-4	CAWRAGRREKLFF
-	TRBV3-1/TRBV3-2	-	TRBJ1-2	CASSHGGYGYTF
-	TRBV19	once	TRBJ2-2	CASSIISGGTGELFF
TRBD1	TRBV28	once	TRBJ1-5	CASSSIDRVANQPQHF
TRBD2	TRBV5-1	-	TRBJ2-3	CASILGLAGGTDTQYF
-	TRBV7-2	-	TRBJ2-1	CASSHPGAHNEQFF
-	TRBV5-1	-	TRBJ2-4	CASSLAGDIQYF
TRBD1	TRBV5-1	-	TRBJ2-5	CASTVGQGRETQYF
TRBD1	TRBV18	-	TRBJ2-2	CASSGDRLNTGELFF
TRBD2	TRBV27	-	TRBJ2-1	CASSFWTSGGLNEQFF
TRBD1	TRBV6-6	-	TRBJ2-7	CASSPGQTYEQYF
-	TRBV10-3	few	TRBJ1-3	CASGHRSSGNTIYF
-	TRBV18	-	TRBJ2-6	CASSDLSYSGANVLTF
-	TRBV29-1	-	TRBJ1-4	CSVRRDEKLFF
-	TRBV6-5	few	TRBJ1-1	CASGGGPNTEAFF
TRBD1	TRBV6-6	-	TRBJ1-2	CASRITGANYGYTF
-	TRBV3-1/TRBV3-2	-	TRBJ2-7	CASSLYRVEYF
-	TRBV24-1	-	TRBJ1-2	CATSESSGGYTF
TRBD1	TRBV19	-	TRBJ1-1	CASIADRGPEAFF
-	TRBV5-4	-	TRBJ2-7	CASSLEPGRTGEQYF
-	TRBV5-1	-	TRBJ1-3	CASSEGTSGNTIYF
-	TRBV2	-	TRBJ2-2	CASSFAGAPGELFF
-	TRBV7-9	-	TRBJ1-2	CASSLASTGPNGGYTF
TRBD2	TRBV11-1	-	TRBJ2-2	CASSKAGGPLTGELFF
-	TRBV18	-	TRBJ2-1	CATQGNREVNEQFF
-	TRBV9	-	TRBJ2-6	CASSPRQISGANVLTF
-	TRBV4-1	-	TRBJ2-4	CASSQDRRDSVAKNIQYF
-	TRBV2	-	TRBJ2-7	CASRILRYEQYF
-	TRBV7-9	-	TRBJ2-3	CASSFQGGLGTDTQYF
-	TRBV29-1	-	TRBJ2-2	CSVLSAAARAGELFF
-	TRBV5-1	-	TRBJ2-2	CASREGSNTGELFF
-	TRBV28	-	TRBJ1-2	CASSLLRGPYTF
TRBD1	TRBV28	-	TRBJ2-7	CASSPNWGGTGTYEQYF
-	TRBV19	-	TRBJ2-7	CASSIGVTYEQYF
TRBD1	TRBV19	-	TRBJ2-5	CASSKQGGYQETQYF
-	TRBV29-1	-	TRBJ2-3	CSGDRGGTDTQYF
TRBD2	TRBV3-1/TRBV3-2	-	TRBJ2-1	CASSGRLAGRGDEQFF
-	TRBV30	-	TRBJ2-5	CARSGGWQETQYF